This entry lists 13 T cell receptor beta chains sequenced from one sample in a study of control samples from healthy donors and cancer patients. Sequenced by immunoSEQ multiplex PCR; TCRdb stores in-frame clones only, minus some. The sample records some 100,000 clones, 80% to 95% being singletons. Sequencing input: blood. The receptors stem from a man between 18 and 29 years old in good health.

V gene TRBV3-1 (or the pseudogene TRBV3-2) combines with J gene TRBJ1-6, with 7 nucleotides matching TRBD1. This CDR3 spans 14 amino acids. Per germline, CDR1 LGHDT and CDR2 YNNKEL (reference sequence). V lost 0 bases to trimming and J lost 7 bases; unmatched junction nucleotides: 0. The CDR3 DNA sequence: TGTGCCAGCAGCCAAGAACAGGGGAATTCACCCCTCCACTTT. It codes for CASSQEQGNSPLHF.

The V call is TRBV27, the J call TRBJ2-2, with 7 positions matching TRBD2. The junction had 9 bases not matched to a gene; V was cut back by 6 bases and J by 5 bases. The CDR3 has 15 residues. Germline loops: CDR1 MNHEY, CDR2 SMNVEV (reference sequence). This CDR3 is CASSLGLGVTGELFF. Written as DNA, the CDR3 is TGTGCCAGCAGCCTTGGACTAGGGGTGACCGGGGAGCTGTTTTTT.

The chain carries TRBV29-1 and TRBJ1-1; weak D call: TRBD1 (5 bases). V was cut by 4 bases and J by 3 bases, with 18 bases left in between. This CDR3 has 15 amino acids. Per the germline V gene, CDR1 is SQVTM and CDR2 is ANQGSEA. The CDR3 sequence: CSVVDGDKGHTEAFF. As DNA, the CDR3 is TGCAGCGTTGTCGACGGGGATAAGGGGCACACTGAAGCTTTCTTT.

This clone has a handful of counts. The genes are TRBV7-9 and TRBJ1-4; 10 bases agree with TRBD1. The CDR3 is 14 residues long. V was pared by 6 bases and J by 8 bases, with 6 bases of the junction left unmatched. Germline values: CDR1 SEHNR, CDR2 FQNEAQ (reference sequence). The CDR3 DNA reads TGTGCCAGCAGACGGGGGACAGGGGACGAAAAACTGTTTTTT. It encodes CASRRGTGDEKLFF.

This sequence joins TRBV3-1 (or the pseudogene TRBV3-2) and TRBJ2-1; the match to TRBD2 covers 8 bases. With 3 bases clipped from V and 4 bases from J, the junction kept 5 bases outside the gene matches. Germline V gene data show CDR1 as LGHDT and CDR2 as YNNKEL (reference sequence). The CDR3 extends over 15 amino acids. CDR3 sequence: CASSQSGGLYNEQFF. The CDR3 DNA reads TGTGCCAGCAGCCAGTCGGGGGGGTTGTACAATGAGCAGTTCTTC.

This chain connects TRBV7-6 to TRBJ1-6; D not certain. Deletions cut 0 bases from V and 7 bases from J, with 10 bases between. This CDR3 has 15 amino acids. The germline gives CDR1 SGHVS, CDR2 FNYEAQ. The CDR3 DNA is TGTGCCAGCAGCTTAGCAGAGGGTGGGAATTCACCCCTCCACTTT. Its protein is CASSLAEGGNSPLHF.

There are a few counts of this clone. The chain uses TRBV7-6 and TRBJ2-5; 11 bases agree with TRBD2. CDR3 length: 19 amino acids. The trim removed 5 bases at V and 5 bases at J, leaving 19 bases unmatched. In germline, CDR1 is SGHVS, CDR2 FNYEAQ. The CDR3 region has the DNA TGTGCCAGCAGCCCCACCCTAACTAGCGGGAGAAGGCTGGGGGAGACCCAGTACTTC. The encoded protein is CASSPTLTSGRRLGETQYF.

The chain joins TRBV3-1 (or the pseudogene TRBV3-2) to TRBJ2-2; D possibly uses TRBD1 or TRBD2 (6 bases each). Trimming left V 4 bases short and J 0 bases short, with 24 bases between. Germline V gene sequence: CDR1 LGHDT, CDR2 YNNKEL (reference sequence). The CDR3 extends over 20 amino acids. The CDR3 nucleotides are TGTGCCAGCAGCCGCAGTCGGCAGGGGACTCCCTCCGCGAACACCGGGGAGCTGTTTTTT. It is translated as CASSRSRQGTPSANTGELFF.

This rearrangement joins TRBV28 to TRBJ1-4; D is uncertain. V gave up 2 bases and J gave up 8 bases, with 12 bases separating them. This CDR3 is built from 14 residues. Germline V gene lookup returns CDR1 MDHEN and CDR2 SYDVKM. CDR3 sequence: CASSLTSPGEKLFF. CDR3 nucleotides: TGTGCCAGCAGTTTAACTTCCCCAGGCGAAAAACTGTTTTTT. Based on the CDR3 plus reference TRBV28 and TRBJ1-4, the full variable domain is DVKVTQSSRYLVKRTGEKVFLECVQDMDHENMFWYRQDPGLGLRLIYFSYDVKMKEKGDIPEGYSVSREKKERFSLILESASTNQTSMYLCASSLTSPGEKLFFGSGTQLSVL.

V usage is TRBV3-1 (or the pseudogene TRBV3-2) and J usage is TRBJ1-4, with a possible D match to TRBD1 (5 bases). Trimming removed 1 base at V and 10 bases at J, with 25 bases between. This CDR3 is built from 18 residues. Germline values: CDR1 LGHDT, CDR2 YNNKEL (reference sequence). The CDR3 bases are TGTGCCAGCAGCCAAGTGACCCCGACCGGGGCCGCCGGTGGAAAACTGTTTTTT. Translation: CASSQVTPTGAAGGKLFF.

The chain has TRBV2 and TRBJ2-7, with TRBD1 matching 8 bases. Losses at the gene ends were 1 base for V and 4 bases for J; bases not matched to a gene: 9. The CDR3 consists of 16 residues. Germline V gene sequence: CDR1 SNHLY, CDR2 FYNNEI. CDR3 region: CASSEGTAGGRYEQYF. CDR3 DNA sequence: TGTGCCAGCAGTGAAGGTACGGCAGGGGGCAGATACGAGCAGTACTTC.

The V gene is TRBV5-6, the J gene TRBJ1-3; no reliable D call. Germline-derived CDR1 and CDR2 are SGHDT and YYEEEE. V dropped 0 bases and J dropped 3 bases, with 10 bases sitting between them. This CDR3 has 15 residues. For the CDR3, the DNA is TGTGCCAGCAGCTTGGGGCAGGACCTTGGAAACACCATATATTTT. It codes for CASSLGQDLGNTIYF.

The chain combines TRBV6-4 with TRBJ2-1, with 9 nucleotides matching TRBD2. Trimming removed 3 bases from V and 0 bases from J; junction bases left unmatched: 12. The length of the CDR3 is 19 residues. Per the germline V gene, CDR1 is MRHNA and CDR2 is SNTAGT. CDR3 in DNA: TGTGCCAGCAGTGAGTCCGGGTTAGCGGGGGCCAGCTCCTACAATGAGCAGTTCTTC. As protein: CASSESGLAGASSYNEQFF.